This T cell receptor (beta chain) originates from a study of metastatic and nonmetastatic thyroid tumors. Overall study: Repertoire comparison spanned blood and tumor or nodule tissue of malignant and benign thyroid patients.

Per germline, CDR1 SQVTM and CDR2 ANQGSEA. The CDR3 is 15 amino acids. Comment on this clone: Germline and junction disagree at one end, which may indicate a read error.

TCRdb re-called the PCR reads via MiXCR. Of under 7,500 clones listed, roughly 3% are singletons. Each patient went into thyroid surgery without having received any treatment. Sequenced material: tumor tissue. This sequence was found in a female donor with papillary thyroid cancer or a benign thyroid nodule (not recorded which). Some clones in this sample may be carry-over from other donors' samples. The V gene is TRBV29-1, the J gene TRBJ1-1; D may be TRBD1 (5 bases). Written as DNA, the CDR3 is TGCAGCGCTCGGGACCGGGCCTCTATGAACACTGGAGCTTTCTTT. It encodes CSARDRASMNTGAFF.